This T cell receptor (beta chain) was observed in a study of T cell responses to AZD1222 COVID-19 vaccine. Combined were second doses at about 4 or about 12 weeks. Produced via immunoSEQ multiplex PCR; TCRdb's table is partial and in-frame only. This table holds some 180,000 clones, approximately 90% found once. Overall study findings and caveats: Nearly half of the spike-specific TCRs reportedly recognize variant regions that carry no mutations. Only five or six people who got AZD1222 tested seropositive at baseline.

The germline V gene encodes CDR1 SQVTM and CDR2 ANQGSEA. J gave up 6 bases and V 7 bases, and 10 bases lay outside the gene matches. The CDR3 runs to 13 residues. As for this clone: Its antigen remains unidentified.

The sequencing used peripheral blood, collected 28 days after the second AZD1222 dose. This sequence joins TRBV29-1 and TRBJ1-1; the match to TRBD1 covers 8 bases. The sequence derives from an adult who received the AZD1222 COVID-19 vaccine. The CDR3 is CSARDRTGAEAFF. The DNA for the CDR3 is TGCAGCGCAAGGGACAGGACAGGCGCTGAAGCTTTCTTT. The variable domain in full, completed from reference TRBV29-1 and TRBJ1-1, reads SAVISQKPSRDICQRGTSLTIQCQVDSQVTMMFWYRQQPGQSLTLIATANQGSEATYESGFVIDKFPISRPNLTFSTLTVSNMSPEDSSIYLCSARDRTGAEAFFGQGTRLTVV.